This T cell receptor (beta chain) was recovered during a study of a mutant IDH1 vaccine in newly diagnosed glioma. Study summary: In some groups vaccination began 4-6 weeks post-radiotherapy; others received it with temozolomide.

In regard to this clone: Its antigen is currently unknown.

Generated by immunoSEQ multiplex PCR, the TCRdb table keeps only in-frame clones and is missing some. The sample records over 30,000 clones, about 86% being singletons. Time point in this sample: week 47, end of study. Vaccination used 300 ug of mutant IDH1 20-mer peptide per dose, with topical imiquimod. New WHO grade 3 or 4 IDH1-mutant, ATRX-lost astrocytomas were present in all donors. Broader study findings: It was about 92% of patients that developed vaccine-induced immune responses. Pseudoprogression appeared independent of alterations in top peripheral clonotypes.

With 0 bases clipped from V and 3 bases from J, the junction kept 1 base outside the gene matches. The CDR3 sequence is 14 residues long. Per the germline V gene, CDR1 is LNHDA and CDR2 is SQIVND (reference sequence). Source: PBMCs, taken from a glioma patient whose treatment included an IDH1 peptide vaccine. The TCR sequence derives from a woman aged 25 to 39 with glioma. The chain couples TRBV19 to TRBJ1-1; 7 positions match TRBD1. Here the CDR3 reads CASSIEQGYTEAFF. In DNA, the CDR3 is TGTGCCAGTAGTATAGAACAGGGGTACACTGAAGCTTTCTTT.